A selection of T cell receptor beta chains follows, all from one sample in a study of spatial heterogeneity in lung cancer. One entry per CDR3 protein, called by TCRdb with MiXCR from the 5' RACE reads. The repertoire holds roughly 14,000 distinct CDR3 sequences, roughly 6% seen once, with over 20% in the top ten. Material: PBMCs, obtained at follow-up. The receptors were sampled from a male donor with early-stage non-small cell lung cancer. Each CDR3 is given with its conserved first and last residue. The D gene is left open where the match is weak. Size is stated as once, few or many counts, or a class when the clone is expanded.

j_call v_call clone_size d_call cdr3_nt cdr3_aa
TRBJ1-5 TRBV27 few NA TGTGCCAGCAGTTTATACAGGAATCAGCCCCAGCATTTT CASSLYRNQPQHF
TRBJ1-1 TRBV6-2/TRBV6-3 medium-sized NA TGTGCCAGCAGTTACTCGAGCCCGGACCTCACTGAAGCTTTCTTT CASSYSSPDLTEAFF
TRBJ2-1 TRBV2 many TRBD2 TGTGCCAGCAGTGAAGGGACTAGCGGGGTTCTACCGAATGAGCAGTTCTTC CASSEGTSGVLPNEQFF
TRBJ1-6 TRBV28 many NA TGTGCCAGCAATGGGGCTCGGTTTCGGGGTTCACCCCTCCACTTT CASNGARFRGSPLHF
TRBJ2-1 TRBV25-1 many TRBD2 TGTGCCAGCAGTGAATACGGGACTAGCGGGAGAGGTGAGCAGTTCTTC CASSEYGTSGRGEQFF
TRBJ2-1 TRBV7-9 many TRBD2 TGTGCCAGCAGCTTGGGCGGGGGCAATGAGCAGTTCTTC CASSLGGGNEQFF
TRBJ2-7 TRBV5-4 few NA TGTGCCAGCAGCCCAATGTACGGCGACTACGAGCAGTACTTC CASSPMYGDYEQYF
TRBJ2-1 TRBV6-5 many NA TGTGCCAGCCGGCGGGCAGGATCCAATGAGCAGTTCTTC CASRRAGSNEQFF
TRBJ1-6 TRBV28 many NA TGTGCCAGCAGTTTATACGCCTATAATTCACCCCTCCACTTT CASSLYAYNSPLHF
TRBJ2-1 TRBV20-1 few TRBD2 TGCAGTGCTAGCCGGCTAGCGGATGAGCAGTTCTTC CSASRLADEQFF
TRBJ1-1 TRBV5-6 many NA TGTGCCAGCAGCTTGCCGCACCCGGGCGCTGAAGCTTTCTTT CASSLPHPGAEAFF
TRBJ2-7 TRBV28 medium-sized TRBD2 TGTGCCAGCAGCCTCCTAGCGGGGTCTTCCTACGAGCAGTACTTC CASSLLAGSSYEQYF
TRBJ2-3 TRBV5-1 many NA TGCGCCAGCAGACAGTGGACAGCTAGCACAGATACGCAGTATTTT CASRQWTASTDTQYF